This TCR beta chain stems from a study of blood T cell repertoires in COVID-19. In this sample, this clone turned up a few times. Libraries were prepared by immunoSEQ multiplex PCR; TCRdb keeps only in-frame clonotypes and omits some of them. The repertoire holds 250,000 to 350,000 clones, with 90% as singletons. The Seattle patients joined while their infection was active and were tracked longitudinally afterward. The germline V gene has CDR1 KGHSH and CDR2 LQKENI. There are 16 residues in the CDR3. Deletions cut 8 bases from V and 4 bases from J, with 20 bases between. What was sequenced was peripheral blood. This receptor was identified in a woman between 45 and 65 years old with COVID-19, enrolled during active disease. The genes are TRBV18 and TRBJ2-2; tentative D call: TRBD2 (6 bases). In DNA form, the CDR3 reads TGTGCCAGCCCGGCTCGGCAGGGACTGCGCACCGGGGAGCTGTTTTTT. Its protein is CASPARQGLRTGELFF.